Listed below are T cell receptor beta chains from one sample, sequenced in a study of blood T cell repertoires in COVID-19. Profiled with immunoSEQ multiplex PCR; TCRdb holds only in-frame clones, not every one. The sample comprises a few hundred thousand clones, under 90% of which are singletons, and 4.1% rests with the top ten. Material for sequencing was PBMCs or T cells enriched from blood (not recorded which). The origin of the receptors is a young man with acute COVID-19. Each CDR3 is given without its conserved first and last residue.

v_gene,CDR3aa
TRBV5-1,ASSLAVTTDTQY
TRBV7-3,ASSQKTSGRYEQF
TRBV19,ASSIRSLNQPQH
TRBV18,ASSPPNRGQIGELF
TRBV19,ASGRGQNTEAF
TRBV27,ASCDSSNSPLH
TRBV7-9,ASSSGVTDTEAF
TRBV28,ASSSSFPDRSGYT
TRBV12-5,ASGLVRGNSRGTEAF
TRBV5-8,ASSFREGQPQH
TRBV6-5,ASRDRGRDEQF
TRBV10-3,AISPGNEQF
TRBV19,ASSIFGGLGEQF
TRBV7-9,ASSPPWASNTGELF
TRBV5-1,ASSAQGNSPLH
TRBV7-3,ASSLSPPRDTQY
TRBV21-1,ASIAEQF
TRBV9,ASSVGASDTEAF
TRBV5-6,ASSFNGGNMRYT
TRBV7-9,ASSDTSSEQF
TRBV19,ASGARGPSNEKLF
TRBV21-1,ASRGQKRKLF
TRBV5-4,ASSSGQHNTDTQY
TRBV7-9,ASSFRGLPFTGELF
TRBV29-1,SGLGGAMYNEQF
TRBV6-5,ASSFDRQGHEKLF
TRBV19,ASSISDRGTAF
TRBV4-1,ASSQEGTRNQPQH
TRBV11-3,ASSLAQFSGNTIY
TRBV4-2,ASSQDRRSTEAF
TRBV12-3/TRBV12-4,ASSRQGNTEAF
TRBV19,AGGGTGVDQPQH
TRBV5-4,ASQDSGHPYNEQF
TRBV29-1,SVPGETQY
TRBV4-1,ASSQPDRNTEAF
TRBV6-5,ASTPAGEHGELF
TRBV18,ASSETLGGNTEAF
TRBV25-1,ASSVRTGLGPEAF
TRBV5-4,ASNQFLAADTQY
TRBV7-2,ASSTASGSGHNEQF
TRBV24-1,ATSGPGGLNTGELF
TRBV30,AWSVVGERAKNIQY
TRBV30,AWSVPGGGQPQH
TRBV6-2/TRBV6-3,ASSLIGAYNSPLH
TRBV15,ATSRDLKVGAF
TRBV7-9,ASSLGSLSGNTIY
TRBV19,ASNGGNYGYT
TRBV18,ASSPTGLVGYNEQF
TRBV30,AWNPGQGNGYT
TRBV11-2,ASSLAPGGSFETQY